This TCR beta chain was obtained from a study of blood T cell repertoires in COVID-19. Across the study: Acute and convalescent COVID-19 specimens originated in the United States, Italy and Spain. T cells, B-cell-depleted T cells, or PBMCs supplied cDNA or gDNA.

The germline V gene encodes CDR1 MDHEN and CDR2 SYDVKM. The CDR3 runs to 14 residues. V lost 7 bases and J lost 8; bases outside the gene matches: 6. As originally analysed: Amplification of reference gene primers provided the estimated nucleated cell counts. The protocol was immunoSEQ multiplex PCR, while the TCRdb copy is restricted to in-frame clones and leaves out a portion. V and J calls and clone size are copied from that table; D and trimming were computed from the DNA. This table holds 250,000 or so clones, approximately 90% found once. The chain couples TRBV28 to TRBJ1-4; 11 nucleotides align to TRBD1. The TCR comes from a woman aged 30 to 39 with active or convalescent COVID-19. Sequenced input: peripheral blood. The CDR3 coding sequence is TGTGCCAGCATCTCCGGGACAGGGGGAGAAAAACTGTTTTTT. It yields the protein CASISGTGGEKLFF.